This entry features one TCR beta chain sequence. This sample stems from a study of radiation and T cells in renal cell carcinoma. Study summary: Nephrectomy followed 15 Gy stereotactic body radiation by 4 weeks.

Data came from immunoSEQ multiplex PCR; TCRdb stores just in-frame clones and leaves some out. Seen here are 100,000 to 150,000 clones, roughly four fifths observed once, and the top ten hold 3%. The germline CDR1 and CDR2 sequences are MDHEN and SYDVKM. The CDR3 sequence is 14 residues long. V dropped 7 bases and J dropped 0 bases, with 13 bases sitting between them. Time point in this sample: baseline pretreatment blood. Treatment described: 15 Gy SBRT to primary tumor, nephrectomy 4 weeks later. Blood was sampled at baseline, 2 weeks and 4 weeks after SBRT. The J gene is TRBJ2-7, the V gene TRBV28; tentative D call: TRBD2 (6 bases). The TCR was taken from a woman between 55 and 75 years old with renal cell carcinoma. The source was blood, collected from a patient whose treatment included radiotherapy and nephrectomy. The CDR3 DNA is TGTGCCAGCACCGTGGGACTGAACTCCTACGAGCAGTACTTC. Its protein product is CASTVGLNSYEQYF.